This entry describes one TCR beta chain. As yet, its antigen is unknown. This sample stems from a study of T cell responses to AZD1222 COVID-19 vaccine. From germline, CDR1 is SGHAT and CDR2 FQNNGV. Trimming removed 6 bases from V and 7 bases from J; junction bases left unmatched: 9. This CDR3 is 14 amino acids long. TCRdb's table, derived via immunoSEQ multiplex PCR, lists solely in-frame clones and lacks some. The profile shows 98,000 or so clones, roughly nine tenths of them singletons. General study findings and limits: The peak T cell response came first, and repertoires were sampled only after it. Across the whole spike, CD4 TCRs peaked at regions 160-218 and 743-854.

This TCR derives from an adult in good health. V usage is TRBV11-2 and J usage is TRBJ1-1; 9 nucleotides match TRBD1. The material was peripheral blood, obtained on day 0 of MenACWY control vaccination. Here the CDR3 DNA reads TGTGCCAGCAGTTTTACAGGGGGCGTAAGTGAAGCTTTCTTT. It specifies CASSFTGGVSEAFF.